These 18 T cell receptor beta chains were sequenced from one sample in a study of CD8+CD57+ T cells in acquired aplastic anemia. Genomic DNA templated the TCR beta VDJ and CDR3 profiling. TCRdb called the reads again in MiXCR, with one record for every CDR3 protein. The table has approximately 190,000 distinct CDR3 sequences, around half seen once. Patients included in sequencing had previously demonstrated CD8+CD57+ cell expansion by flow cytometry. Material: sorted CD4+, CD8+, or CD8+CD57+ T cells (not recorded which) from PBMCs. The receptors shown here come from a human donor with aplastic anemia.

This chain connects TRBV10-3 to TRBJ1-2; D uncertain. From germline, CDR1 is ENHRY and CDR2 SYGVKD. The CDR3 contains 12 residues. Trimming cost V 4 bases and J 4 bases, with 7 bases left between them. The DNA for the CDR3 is TGTGCCATCAGTGGAGGGATCTATGGCTACACCTTC. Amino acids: CAISGGIYGYTF.

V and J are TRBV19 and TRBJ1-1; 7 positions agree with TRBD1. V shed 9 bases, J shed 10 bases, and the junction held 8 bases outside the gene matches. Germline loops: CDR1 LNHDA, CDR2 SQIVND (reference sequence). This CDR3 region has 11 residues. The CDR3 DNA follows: TGTGCCAGCACCCGACAGGGATTAGCTTTCTTT. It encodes CASTRQGLAFF.

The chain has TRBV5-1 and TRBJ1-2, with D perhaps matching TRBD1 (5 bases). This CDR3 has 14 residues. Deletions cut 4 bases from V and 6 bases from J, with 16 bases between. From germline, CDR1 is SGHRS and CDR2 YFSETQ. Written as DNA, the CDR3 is TGCGCCAGCAGCCCGGAGGTGTCGGGGGATGGCTACACCTTC. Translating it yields CASSPEVSGDGYTF. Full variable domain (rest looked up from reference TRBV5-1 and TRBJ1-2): KAGVTQTPRYLIKTRGQQVTLSCSPISGHRSVSWYQQTPGQGLQFLFEYFSETQRNKGNFPGRFSGRQFSNSRSEMNVSTLELGDSALYLCASSPEVSGDGYTFGSGTRLTVV.

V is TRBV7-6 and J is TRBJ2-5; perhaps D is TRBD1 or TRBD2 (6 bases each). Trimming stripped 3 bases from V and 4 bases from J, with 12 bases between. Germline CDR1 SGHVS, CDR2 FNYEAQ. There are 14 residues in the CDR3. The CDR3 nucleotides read TGTGCCAGCAGCTTGGGCACGGGGGCAGAGACCCAGTACTTC. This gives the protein CASSLGTGAETQYF.

CDR3 bases: TGTGCCAGCTCCCCTGGCAGGGGTCAAGAGACCCAGTACTTC. This sequence encodes CASSPGRGQETQYF. V and J are TRBV2 and TRBJ2-5; a possible D gene is TRBD1 (6 bases). The V end lost 8 bases, the J end lost 2 bases, and 15 bases lay between the germline ends. This CDR3 contains 14 residues. From germline, CDR1 is SNHLY and CDR2 FYNNEI. Drawing the rest from reference TRBV2 and TRBJ2-5, the complete variable domain is EPEVTQTPSHQVTQMGQEVILRCVPISNHLYFYWYRQILGQKVEFLVSFYNNEISEKSEIFDDQFSVERPDGSNFTLKIRSTKLEDSAMYFCASSPGRGQETQYFGPGTRLLVL.

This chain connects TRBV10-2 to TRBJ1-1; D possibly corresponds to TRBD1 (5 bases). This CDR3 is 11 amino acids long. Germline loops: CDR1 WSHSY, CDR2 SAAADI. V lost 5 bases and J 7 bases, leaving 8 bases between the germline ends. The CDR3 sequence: CASSMGGEAFF. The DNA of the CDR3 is TGCGCCAGCAGTATGGGGGGTGAAGCTTTCTTT.

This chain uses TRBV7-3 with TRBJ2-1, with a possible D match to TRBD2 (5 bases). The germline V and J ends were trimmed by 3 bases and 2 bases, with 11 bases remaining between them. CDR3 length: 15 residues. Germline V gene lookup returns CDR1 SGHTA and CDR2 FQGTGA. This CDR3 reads CASSLGDFPYNEQFF. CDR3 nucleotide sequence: TGTGCCAGCAGCTTGGGAGACTTCCCCTACAATGAGCAGTTCTTC.

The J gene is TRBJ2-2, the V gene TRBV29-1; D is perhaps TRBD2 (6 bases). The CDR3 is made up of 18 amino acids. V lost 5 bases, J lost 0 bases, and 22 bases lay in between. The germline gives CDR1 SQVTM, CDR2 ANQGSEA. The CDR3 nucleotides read TGCAGCGTTTTGGGAGGAGGTCCGGGACGATCGAACACCGGGGAGCTGTTTTTT. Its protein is CSVLGGGPGRSNTGELFF.

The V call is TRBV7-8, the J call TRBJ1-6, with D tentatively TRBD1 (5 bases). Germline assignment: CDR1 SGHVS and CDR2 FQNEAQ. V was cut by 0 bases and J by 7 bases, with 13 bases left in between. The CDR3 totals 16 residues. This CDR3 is CASSLALETANSPLHF. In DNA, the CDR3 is TGTGCCAGCAGCTTAGCGCTTGAGACAGCAAATTCACCCCTCCACTTT.

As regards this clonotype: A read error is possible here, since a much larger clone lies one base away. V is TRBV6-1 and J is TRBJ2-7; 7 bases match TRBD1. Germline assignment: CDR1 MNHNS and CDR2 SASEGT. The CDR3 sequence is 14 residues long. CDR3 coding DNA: TGTGCCAGCGGTGAAGGGGGCCTTTCCTACGAGCAGTACTTC. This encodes CASGEGGLSYEQYF.

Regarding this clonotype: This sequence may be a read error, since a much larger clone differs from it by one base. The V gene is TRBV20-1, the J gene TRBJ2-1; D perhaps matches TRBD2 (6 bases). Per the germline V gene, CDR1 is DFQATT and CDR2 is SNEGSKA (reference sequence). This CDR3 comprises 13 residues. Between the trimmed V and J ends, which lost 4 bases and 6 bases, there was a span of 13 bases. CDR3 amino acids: CSAIRLEVNEQFF. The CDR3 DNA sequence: TGCAGTGCTATCAGACTAGAGGTCAATGAGCAGTTCTTC.

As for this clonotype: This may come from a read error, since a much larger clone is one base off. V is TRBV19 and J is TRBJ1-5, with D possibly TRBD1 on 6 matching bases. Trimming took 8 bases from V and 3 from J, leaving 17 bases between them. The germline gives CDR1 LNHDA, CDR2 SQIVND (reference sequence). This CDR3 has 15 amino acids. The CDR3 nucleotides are TGTGCCAGTGATGCGGGGACAAACCACAATCAGCCCCAGCATTTT. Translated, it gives CASDAGTNHNQPQHF.

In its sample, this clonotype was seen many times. CDR3 sequence (DNA): TGTGCCAGCAGTTACTCGAGGGGCGGCTATGGCTACACCTTC. It is translated as CASSYSRGGYGYTF. The V gene is TRBV6-6, the J gene TRBJ1-2; D may be TRBD1 (5 bases). Trimming pared 0 bases from V and 4 bases from J, leaving 9 bases between. Looked up from germline, CDR1 is MNHNY and CDR2 is SVGAGI (reference sequence). This CDR3 is built from 14 residues.

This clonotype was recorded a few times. The CDR3 DNA reads as TGTGCCAGCAGCCAATCGGCAGATACGCAGTATTTT. Its protein product is CASSQSADTQYF. The rearrangement uses TRBV2 and TRBJ2-3; unclear D gene. Germline V gene lookup returns CDR1 SNHLY and CDR2 FYNNEI. CDR3 length: 12 amino acids. Trimming removed 6 bases from V and 4 bases from J, with 8 bases in between.

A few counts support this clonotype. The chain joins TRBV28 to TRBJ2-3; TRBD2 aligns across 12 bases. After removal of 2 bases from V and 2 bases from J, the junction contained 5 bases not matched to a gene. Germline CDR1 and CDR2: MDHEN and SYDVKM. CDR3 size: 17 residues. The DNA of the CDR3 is TGTGCCAGCAGTTTAGAAGGACTAGCGGGACACACAGATACGCAGTATTTT. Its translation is CASSLEGLAGHTDTQYF.

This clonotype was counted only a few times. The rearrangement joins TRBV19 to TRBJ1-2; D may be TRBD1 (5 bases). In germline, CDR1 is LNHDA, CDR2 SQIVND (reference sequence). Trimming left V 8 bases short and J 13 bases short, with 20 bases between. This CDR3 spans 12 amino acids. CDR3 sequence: CASAAREVRITF. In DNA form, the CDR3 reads TGTGCCAGTGCGGCCAGGGAGGTCAGGATCACCTTC.

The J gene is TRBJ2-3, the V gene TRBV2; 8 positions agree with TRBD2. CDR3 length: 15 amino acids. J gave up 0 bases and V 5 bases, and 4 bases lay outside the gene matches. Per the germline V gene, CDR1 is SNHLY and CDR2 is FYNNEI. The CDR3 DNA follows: TGTGCCAGCAGTAGCGGGAGAACGAGCACAGATACGCAGTATTTT. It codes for CASSSGRTSTDTQYF.

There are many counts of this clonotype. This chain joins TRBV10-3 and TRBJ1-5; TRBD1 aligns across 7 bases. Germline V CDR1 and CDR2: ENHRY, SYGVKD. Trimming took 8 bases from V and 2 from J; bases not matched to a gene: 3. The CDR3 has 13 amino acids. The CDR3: CAIQGGGNQPQHF. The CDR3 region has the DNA TGTGCCATCCAGGGGGGGGGCAATCAGCCCCAGCATTTT.